Presented here are 5 T cell receptor beta chains from one specimen sequenced in a study of cytomegalovirus exposure and HLA in healthy donors. Researchers ran the PCR with 60 Vbeta and 13 Jbeta primers. Assay used: immunoSEQ multiplex PCR; TCRdb lists only in-frame clones, some missing. The profile covers roughly 100,000 clones, with 77% appearing a single time and about 8.6% taken by the ten largest. The sequencing sample was made of PBMCs. The receptor set was obtained from a middle-aged woman in good health and CMV-seropositive.

The chain carries TRBV7-2 and TRBJ2-5; D unclear. Germline V gene lookup returns CDR1 SGHTA and CDR2 FQGNSA. The CDR3 runs 12 residues. Trimming removed 3 bases from V and 4 bases from J, with 6 bases in between. In nucleotides, the CDR3 is TGTGCCAGCAGCTTCGGGTCAGAGACCCAGTACTTC. Encoded protein: CASSFGSETQYF.

A note on this clone: The junction shows a germline mismatch at one end, possibly a read error. This chain connects TRBV7-9 to TRBJ2-7; 7 nucleotides align to TRBD1. The germline V gene encodes CDR1 SEHNR and CDR2 FQNEAQ (reference sequence). CDR3 length equals 17 residues. The CDR3 is CSSSDRQGTTGSYEQYF. The CDR3 DNA sequence: TGTTCCAGCAGCGACCGACAGGGAACCACCGGCTCCTACGAGCAGTACTTC. Filled out from reference TRBV7-9 and TRBJ2-7, the complete variable domain reads DTGVSQNPRHKITKRGQNVTFRCDPISEHNRLYWYRQTLGQGPEFLTYFQNEAQLEKSRLLSDRFSAERPKGSFSTLEIQRTEQGDSAMYLCSSSDRQGTTGSYEQYFGPGTRLTVT.

The V gene is TRBV4-2, the J gene TRBJ2-2, with D hard to call. CDR1 and CDR2 (germline): LGHNA, YNFKEQ. V lost 4 bases and J lost 0, with 18 bases in between. The CDR3 has 18 residues. The CDR3 reads CASSPLPPTASNTGELFF. CDR3 sequence (DNA): TGTGCCAGCAGCCCCCTCCCACCAACAGCTTCGAACACCGGGGAGCTGTTTTTT.

This clone appeared a few times. This chain uses TRBV19 with TRBJ2-1, with D perhaps TRBD2 (6 bases). Trimming took 3 bases from V and 0 from J, leaving 15 bases between them. This CDR3 region has 17 residues. Germline V gives CDR1 LNHDA, CDR2 SQIVND (reference sequence). The CDR3 here is CASSISPAGSSYNEQFF. The CDR3 DNA sequence: TGTGCCAGTAGTATTTCCCCCGCGGGGAGCTCCTACAATGAGCAGTTCTTC.

The chain uses TRBV28 and TRBJ1-2; no clear D gene. The CDR3 covers 12 residues. Germline values: CDR1 MDHEN, CDR2 SYDVKM. V was cut by 1 base and J by 5 bases, with 5 bases left in between. CDR3 DNA sequence: TGTGCCAGCAGTTTATTGAGATATGGCTACACCTTC. Amino acid sequence: CASSLLRYGYTF.